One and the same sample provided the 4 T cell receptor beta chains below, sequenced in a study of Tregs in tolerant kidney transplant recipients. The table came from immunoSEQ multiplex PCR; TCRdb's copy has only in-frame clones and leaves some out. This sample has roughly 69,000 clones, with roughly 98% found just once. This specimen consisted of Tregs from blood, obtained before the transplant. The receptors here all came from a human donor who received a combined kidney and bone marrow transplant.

The CDR3 spells CASSPDRVGGDTQYF. Written as DNA, the CDR3 is TGTGCCAGCAGCCCCGACAGAGTTGGGGGGGATACGCAGTATTTT. V is TRBV25-1 and J is TRBJ2-3; D might be TRBD2 (6 bases). V was cut by 6 bases and J by 6 bases, with 19 bases left in between. The CDR3 runs to 15 residues. CDR1 MGHDK and CDR2 SYGVNS come from the germline V gene.

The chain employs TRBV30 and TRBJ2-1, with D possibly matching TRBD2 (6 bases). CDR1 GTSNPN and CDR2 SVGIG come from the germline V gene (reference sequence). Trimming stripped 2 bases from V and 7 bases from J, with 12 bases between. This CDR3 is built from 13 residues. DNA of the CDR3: TGTGCCTGGAGTCCTAGACTAGAAAATGAGCAGTTCTTC. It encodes CAWSPRLENEQFF.

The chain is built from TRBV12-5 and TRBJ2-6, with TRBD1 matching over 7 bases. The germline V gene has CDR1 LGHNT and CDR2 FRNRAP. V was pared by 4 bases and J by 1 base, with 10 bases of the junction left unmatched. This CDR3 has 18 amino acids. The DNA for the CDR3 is TGTGCTAGTGGTTCCCCAGACAGGGTGGTTTCTGGGGCCAACGTCCTGACTTTC. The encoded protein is CASGSPDRVVSGANVLTF.

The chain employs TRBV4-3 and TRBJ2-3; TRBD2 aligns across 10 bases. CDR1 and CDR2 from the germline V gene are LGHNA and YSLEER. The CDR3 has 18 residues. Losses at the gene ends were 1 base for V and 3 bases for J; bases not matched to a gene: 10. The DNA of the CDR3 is TGCGCCAGCAGCCAAGCAAGGGGTAGCGGGAGGTTTACAGATACGCAGTATTTT. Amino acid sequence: CASSQARGSGRFTDTQYF.